These T cell receptor beta chains were read from a single sample in a study of blood T cell repertoires in COVID-19. Sequencing was performed with immunoSEQ multiplex PCR; in TCRdb, only in-frame clones are kept and a portion is missing. The sample shows around 150,000 clones, roughly 79% of them seen only once. Material: peripheral blood. Every receptor here comes from a woman aged 55-69 years with active or convalescent COVID-19. The CDR3 runs from the conserved cysteine through the conserved F or W. The order of the fields is J gene, V gene, clone size, D gene, CDR3 DNA, CDR3 protein. D genes are given only for firm matches. Size is omitted from some rows. Given values are once, few, many or a class for expanded clones.

TRBJ2-2	TRBV10-3	.	.	TGTGCCATCAGTGACGGGACCGGGGAGCTGTTTTTT	CAISDGTGELFF
TRBJ2-5	TRBV12-3/TRBV12-4	.	.	TGTGCCGGCAGTTTAGGGGGAGAGGAGACCCAGTACTTC	CAGSLGGEETQYF
TRBJ1-2	TRBV28	.	.	TGTGCCAGCAGTTTGCAATCGGGGGGCTACACCTTC	CASSLQSGGYTF
TRBJ1-2	TRBV29-1	.	TRBD1	TGCAGCGTTGAAGGGGGACAGCGCACGGGAAACTATGGCTACACCTTC	CSVEGGQRTGNYGYTF
TRBJ2-2	TRBV3-1/TRBV3-2	.	.	TGTGCCAGCAGCCAAGCAGGTTCCTCCAGAAAGACCGGGGAGCTGTTTTTT	CASSQAGSSRKTGELFF
TRBJ2-7	TRBV10-2	once	.	TGCGCCAGCAGTGAGTCGAAAGAGTACGAGCAGTACTTC	CASSESKEYEQYF
TRBJ2-5	TRBV2	.	TRBD1	TGTGCCAGCAGTGGGATAGGGGGCTTAAAAGAGACCCAGTACTTC	CASSGIGGLKETQYF
TRBJ1-5	TRBV28	.	.	TGTGCCAGTAGATTAGGGGGGGGAGGTCAGCCCCAGCATTTT	CASRLGGGGQPQHF
TRBJ1-4	TRBV10-3	.	.	TGTGCCATCCGCCAAGGGGATGCAACTAATGAAAAACTGTTTTTT	CAIRQGDATNEKLFF
TRBJ2-1	TRBV30	.	TRBD2	TGTGCCTGGAGCGGGGGGGGGCACAATGAGCAGTTCTTC	CAWSGGGHNEQFF
TRBJ1-4	TRBV9	.	TRBD1	TGTGCCAGCAGCGTAGTAGGGACAGGGGATGAAAAACTGTTTTTT	CASSVVGTGDEKLFF
TRBJ2-3	TRBV7-2	.	.	TGTGCCAGCAGCTTAGCGGGGCCTCCGGGAGATACGCAGTATTTT	CASSLAGPPGDTQYF
TRBJ1-5	TRBV2	.	TRBD1	TGTGCCAGCAGGGGCGGACAGGGGGCTGGTCAGCCCCAGCATTTT	CASRGGQGAGQPQHF
TRBJ1-2	TRBV9	.	.	TGTGCCAGCAGCGTACGCGCAGGGTCTGGCTACACCTTC	CASSVRAGSGYTF